The clone carrying this T cell receptor (beta chain) appeared many times. Its specificity is unknown. The data originate from a study of T cells after yellow fever vaccination. General study results and limits: Most clones from primary vaccination were detected again post-booster (roughly 96% CD4, roughly 85% CD8). Shared CD4/CD8 clonotypes were a small share, likely from convergent recombination.

The 5'RACE template-switching step produced TCR cDNA and added a universal primer site and UMIs. TCRdb analysed the 5' RACE reads with MiXCR anew, one entry per CDR3 protein. The sample has approximately 90,000 distinct CDR3 sequences; roughly 6% are singletons. The clonotype originates from a man in his late teens or twenties who received the YFV17D yellow fever vaccine. The input for sequencing was CD8+ T cells sorted from PBMCs, taken 10 days after the yellow fever booster vaccination.

As DNA, the CDR3 is TGTGCCAGCAGCTTAGACTACACCGGGGAGCTGTTTTTT. This gives the protein CASSLDYTGELFF. This chain uses TRBV7-9 with TRBJ2-2; D unresolved. V was pared by 1 base and J by 3 bases, with 3 bases between. The CDR3 sequence is 13 residues long. Germline CDR1 is SEHNR and CDR2 is FQNEAQ (reference sequence).